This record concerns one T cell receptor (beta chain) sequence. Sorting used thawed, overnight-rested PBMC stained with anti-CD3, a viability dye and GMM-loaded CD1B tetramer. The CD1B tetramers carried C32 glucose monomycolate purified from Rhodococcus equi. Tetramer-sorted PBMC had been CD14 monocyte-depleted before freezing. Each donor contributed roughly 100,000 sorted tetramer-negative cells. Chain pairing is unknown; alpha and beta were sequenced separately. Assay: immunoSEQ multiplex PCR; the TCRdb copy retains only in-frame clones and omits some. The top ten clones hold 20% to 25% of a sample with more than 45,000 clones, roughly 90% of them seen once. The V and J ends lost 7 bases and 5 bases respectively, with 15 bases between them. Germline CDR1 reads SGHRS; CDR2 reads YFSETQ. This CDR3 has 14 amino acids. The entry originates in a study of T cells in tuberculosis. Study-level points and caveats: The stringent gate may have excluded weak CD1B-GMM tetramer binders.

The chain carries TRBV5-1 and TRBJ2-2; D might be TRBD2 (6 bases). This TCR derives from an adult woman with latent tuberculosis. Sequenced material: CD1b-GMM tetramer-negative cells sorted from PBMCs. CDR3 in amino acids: CASSGLGTTGELFF. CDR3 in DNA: TGCGCCAGCTCTGGACTGGGGACTACCGGGGAGCTGTTTTTT.